This record looks at one TCR beta chain sequence and its context. The antigen is unknown. It was with 60 Vbeta and 13 Jbeta primers that the PCR ran. TCRdb keeps only in-frame clones here, not all; method: immunoSEQ multiplex PCR. Seen here are 130,000 to 150,000 clones, 65% to 90% observed once, and the top ten hold 2.9%. This sample is part of a study of cytomegalovirus exposure and HLA in healthy donors. Study-level background: Researchers found that less than 90% of fewer than 450 genotyped donors fell within the Caucasian-associated ancestry cluster.

Study observations and caveats: In a later analysis, at a false discovery rate of 0.05, roughly 17,000 TCR beta sequences were associated with HLA alleles. Cytomegalovirus status was reportedly diagnosed by the classifier with high specificity and sensitivity. Association of a missense DCLRE1C variant with TCR beta V- and J-gene trimming was reported in a later analysis.

The source of this sequence is a woman aged 25 to 39 in good health and CMV-seronegative. The sample consisted of PBMCs.

CDR3 DNA sequence: TGTGCCAGCAGGGCCACGGGGGGAACCGACAGCTACACCTTC. This translates into CASRATGGTDSYTF. V is TRBV2 and J is TRBJ1-2, with a tentative D call TRBD1 (5 bases). Germline loops: CDR1 SNHLY, CDR2 FYNNEI. The CDR3 has 14 residues. Trimming removed 6 bases from V and 9 bases from J, with 20 bases in between.